This entry lists 22 T cell receptor beta chains sequenced from one sample in a study of blood T cell repertoires in COVID-19 (dated by TCRdb to the early 2020s). Library construction relied on the immunoSEQ multiplex PCR assay. Not all clones reach the TCRdb copy of this immuneACCESS table, which keeps in-frame sequences only. Checked studies attribute under half of the gap to unresolved V genes and leave the rest unexplained. The table for this sample lists over 75,000 clones; just under 80% of them were counted only once. Together, the top ten hold less than 20% of the sample. Sequences were obtained from peripheral blood. The receptors originated from a human donor in a cohort sampled during active COVID-19.

This chain connects TRBV2 to TRBJ1-1; possibly TRBD1 for D (6 bases). The CDR3 runs 14 residues. Germline V gene data show CDR1 as SNHLY and CDR2 as FYNNEI. Trimming cost V 7 bases and J 1 base, with 13 bases left between them. CDR3 residues: CASILGRGNTEAFF. For the CDR3, the DNA is TGTGCCAGCATATTGGGCAGGGGGAACACTGAAGCTTTCTTT.

The genes are TRBV7-9 and TRBJ2-1, with 8 bases that match TRBD2. Trimming at V came to 5 bases and at J to 10 bases, leaving 4 bases not matched to a gene. CDR1 SEHNR and CDR2 FQNEAQ come from the germline V gene (reference sequence). CDR3 size: 12 residues. The CDR3 here is CASSQGLAEQFF. The DNA of the CDR3 is TGTGCCAGCAGCCAAGGACTAGCAGAGCAGTTCTTC.

Comment on this clone: Other DNA sequences from this sample encode an identical CDR3 as well. V usage is TRBV15 and J usage is TRBJ2-7; 9 bases map to TRBD2. The CDR3 loop spans 15 amino acids. Germline V gene lookup returns CDR1 LNHNV and CDR2 YYDKDF (reference sequence). Trimming cost V 0 bases and J 2 bases; bases outside gene matches: 2. The CDR3 sequence is CATSREAGGTYEQYF. The CDR3 DNA follows: TGTGCCACCAGCAGAGAGGCGGGGGGGACCTACGAGCAGTACTTC.

V usage is TRBV11-2 and J usage is TRBJ2-1; 9 nucleotides line up with TRBD1. The CDR3 covers 12 residues. V lost 5 bases to trimming and J lost 10 bases; unmatched junction nucleotides: 3. Germline CDR1 and CDR2: SGHAT and FQNNGV. CDR3 sequence (DNA): TGTGCCAGCAGCCTCGACAGGGGGGAGCAGTTCTTC. Translating it yields CASSLDRGEQFF.

The genes are TRBV6-4 and TRBJ2-5; 8 nucleotides line up with TRBD1. Germline V gene sequence: CDR1 MRHNA, CDR2 SNTAGT. The V and J ends lost 3 bases and 4 bases, in that order; junction bases with no gene match: 10. This CDR3 region has 16 residues. The CDR3 sequence: CASSERGQGGVETQYF. CDR3 sequence (DNA): TGTGCCAGCAGTGAGCGAGGACAGGGCGGGGTAGAGACCCAGTACTTC.

This clone was found a few times. The chain couples TRBV7-8 to TRBJ1-6; TRBD1 aligns across 11 bases. The CDR3 loop spans 15 amino acids. V was pared by 4 bases and J by 9 bases, with 5 bases of the junction left unmatched. From germline, CDR1 is SGHVS and CDR2 FQNEAQ. CDR3 DNA sequence: TGTGCCAGCAGCTGGACAGGGGGCGGCGGTTCACCCCTCCACTTT. It is translated as CASSWTGGGGSPLHF. Full variable domain (outside the CDR3, taken from reference TRBV7-8 and TRBJ1-6): GAGVSQSPRYKVAKRGQDVALRCDPISGHVSLFWYQQALGQGPEFLTYFQNEAQLDKSGLPSDRFFAERPEGSVSTLKIQRTQQEDSAVYLCASSWTGGGGSPLHFGNGTRLTVT.

The rearrangement links TRBV13 to TRBJ2-1; 10 nucleotides match TRBD2. The V gene's germline CDR1 is PRHDT and CDR2 FYEKMQ (reference sequence). This CDR3 is built from 14 residues. The trim removed 3 bases at V and 7 bases at J, leaving 3 bases unmatched. The CDR3 loop is CASSFPSGSNEQFF. In nucleotides, the CDR3 is TGTGCCAGCAGCTTTCCTAGCGGGAGTAATGAGCAGTTCTTC.

V usage is TRBV6-5 and J usage is TRBJ1-1; D gene unclear. V was clipped by 7 bases and J by 2 bases, with 17 bases between them. Germline loops: CDR1 MNHEY, CDR2 SVGAGI. CDR3 length: 15 residues. The DNA of the CDR3 is TGTGCCAGCACCCAAAACGGGAGGACCAACACTGAAGCTTTCTTT. This sequence encodes CASTQNGRTNTEAFF.

V is TRBV13 and J is TRBJ2-5; D unclear. The CDR3 runs to 14 residues. Germline CDR1 reads PRHDT; CDR2 reads FYEKMQ (reference sequence). The germline V and J ends were trimmed by 5 bases and 1 base, with 11 bases remaining between them. The CDR3, as DNA: TGTGCCAGCAGCACCCGTAGATCCCAAGAGACCCAGTACTTC. This encodes CASSTRRSQETQYF.

The chain joins TRBV18 to TRBJ2-5; 8 positions match TRBD1. This CDR3 comprises 14 residues. CDR1 and CDR2 (germline): KGHSH, LQKENI. J was trimmed by 5 bases and V by 5 bases; bases with no gene match: 7. The DNA of the CDR3 is TGTGCCAGCTCAGCAACAGGGGGGACGGAGACCCAGTACTTC. Its protein product is CASSATGGTETQYF.

This sequence joins TRBV5-6 and TRBJ2-3; 7 bases fit TRBD2. J lost 1 base, V lost 7 bases, and 9 bases had no gene match. The CDR3 covers 15 residues. Germline V CDR1 and CDR2: SGHDT, YYEEEE. In DNA form, the CDR3 reads TGTGCCAGCGGTCTGAAGCGGGATGGCACAGATACGCAGTATTTT. Its translation is CASGLKRDGTDTQYF.

The chain couples TRBV11-2 to TRBJ2-3; 14 bases are shared with TRBD2. Germline trimming cut 4 bases from V and 8 bases from J; bases unmatched to any gene: 5. Germline lookup yields CDR1 SGHAT and CDR2 FQNNGV. CDR3 length: 15 amino acids. CDR3 in amino acids: CASSSGTSGRGTQYF. Written as DNA, the CDR3 is TGTGCCAGCAGCTCCGGGACTAGCGGGAGAGGTACGCAGTATTTT.

The chain is built from TRBV28 and TRBJ1-2; D might be TRBD1 (5 bases). The CDR3 totals 12 residues. Germline lookup yields CDR1 MDHEN and CDR2 SYDVKM. V was clipped by 5 bases and J by 8 bases, with 12 bases between them. Here the CDR3 DNA reads TGTGCCAGCAGTGGGACTGGGGAGGGCTACACCTTC. Its protein product is CASSGTGEGYTF.

The chain employs TRBV5-4 and TRBJ1-4; D possibly corresponds to TRBD1 (6 bases). Trimming took off 7 bases at V and 11 bases at J, with 15 bases between the two ends. CDR3 length equals 12 residues. Germline V CDR1 and CDR2: SGHNT, YYREEE (reference sequence). CDR3 sequence reads: CASGGPGEKLFF. Written as DNA, the CDR3 is TGTGCCAGCGGAGGCCCAGGGGAGAAACTGTTTTTT.

This sequence joins TRBV21-1 and TRBJ2-3; the table assigns TRBD2, which was not confirmed against the DNA. TRBV21-1 is assigned pseudogene status. This CDR3 region has 15 residues. The CDR3 DNA sequence: TGTGCCAGGGCACCGGCGGGAGGTCCCTCAGATACGCAGTATTTT. Translated: CARAPAGGPSDTQYF.

This chain connects TRBV5-1 to TRBJ2-1; TRBD2 matches at 10 bases. CDR1 is SGHRS and CDR2 is YFSETQ in the germline V gene. Losses at the gene ends were 2 bases for V and 8 bases for J; bases not matched to a gene: 7. The CDR3 length is 15 residues. CDR3 region: CASSFVSGGLYEQFF. The CDR3 coding sequence is TGCGCCAGCAGCTTCGTTAGCGGGGGGTTATATGAGCAGTTCTTC.

This rearrangement joins TRBV13 to TRBJ2-2; 8 nucleotides line up with TRBD2. V gave up 5 bases and J gave up 4 bases; unmatched junction bases: 6. Germline V gives CDR1 PRHDT, CDR2 FYEKMQ (reference sequence). This CDR3 region has 15 residues. This chain's CDR3 is CASSPGGTTTGELFF. The CDR3 bases are TGTGCCAGCAGCCCGGGGGGGACAACCACCGGGGAGCTGTTTTTT.

To note about this clone: Relative to the germline gene, one junction end is altered; a read error may explain this. The chain couples TRBV11-2 to TRBJ2-3; 9 positions agree with TRBD2. CDR3 length: 13 residues. Germline CDR1 and CDR2: SGHAT and FQNNGV. CDR3: CASLERGTSPPHF. The CDR3 coding sequence is TGTGCCAGCCTTGAAAGGGGGACTAGCCCGCCCCATTTT.

This rearrangement joins TRBV15 to TRBJ2-6, with a weak D call TRBD1 (5 bases). Germline CDR1 reads LNHNV; CDR2 reads YYDKDF (reference sequence). The CDR3 length is 17 residues. V was pared by 2 bases and J by 0 bases, with 11 bases between. CDR3 loop: CATSRNTGPSGANVLTF. CDR3 sequence (DNA): TGTGCCACCAGCAGAAATACAGGCCCCTCTGGGGCCAACGTCCTGACTTTC.

The chain joins TRBV2 to TRBJ2-5, with D maybe TRBD1 (6 bases). V was pared by 3 bases and J by 7 bases, with 15 bases between. The CDR3 runs to 14 residues. CDR1 SNHLY and CDR2 FYNNEI come from the germline V gene. The CDR3 sequence is CASSDFQGLATQYF. CDR3 bases: TGTGCCAGCAGTGATTTTCAGGGGTTGGCGACCCAGTACTTC.

This chain connects TRBV5-1 to TRBJ2-2; the D gene is possibly TRBD1 (6 bases). Germline V CDR1 and CDR2: SGHRS, YFSETQ. CDR3 length: 16 residues. V lost 0 bases and J 6 bases, leaving 15 bases between the germline ends. The chain's CDR3 is CASSLGGRWTSGELFF. CDR3 nucleotide sequence: TGCGCCAGCAGCTTGGGGGGGCGATGGACCTCCGGGGAGCTGTTTTTT.

The rearrangement uses TRBV6-5 and TRBJ1-1; 7 bases agree with TRBD1. CDR3 size: 14 residues. Germline lookup yields CDR1 MNHEY and CDR2 SVGAGI. Trimming removed 7 bases from V and 4 bases from J; junction bases left unmatched: 9. This CDR3 is CASTRDSESTEAFF. CDR3 nucleotides: TGTGCCAGCACCCGGGACAGCGAGAGCACTGAAGCTTTCTTT.